This T cell receptor beta chain is from a study of early T cells in non-severe SARS-CoV-2 infection. TCRdb used MiXCR to reprocess the 5' RACE reads, holding one entry per CDR3 protein. The profile shows tens of thousands of distinct CDR3 sequences, over 9.5% of them singletons. Trimming shortened V by 6 bases and J by 0 bases, and 12 bases separated the two germline ends. CDR3 length equals 15 residues. The V gene's germline CDR1 is MNHEY and CDR2 SVGAGI. Sequencing input: whole blood. The clonotype was recovered from an adult who was a healthcare worker with PCR-confirmed SARS-CoV-2 infection or an uninfected control (not recorded which). The chain couples TRBV6-5 to TRBJ1-5; possibly TRBD1 for D (6 bases). This CDR3 is CASRLTDSSNQPQHF. Written as DNA, the CDR3 is TGTGCCAGCAGGCTGACGGACAGTAGCAATCAGCCCCAGCATTTT.